These T cell receptor beta chains were read from a single sample in a study of early T cells in non-severe SARS-CoV-2 infection. Via MiXCR, TCRdb re-called the 5' RACE reads, giving one row per CDR3 protein. This sample has fewer than 130,000 distinct CDR3 sequences; roughly 12% occur once, and the top ten carry about 3.8%. The source material was whole blood, sampled at baseline. The receptors here all came from an adult who was a healthcare worker with PCR-confirmed SARS-CoV-2 infection or an uninfected control (not recorded which). Both conserved end residues are part of each CDR3. The order of the fields is clone size, V gene, J gene, D gene, CDR3 DNA, CDR3 protein. The D gene is left open where the match is weak. Some rows have no size entry. The others give once, few or many, or a class for an expanded clone.

clone_size: NA
v_call: TRBV13
j_call: TRBJ2-7
d_call: NA
cdr3_nt: TGTGCCAGCAGCGCCCAAGGAGGGGCCTACGAGCAGTACTTC
cdr3_aa: CASSAQGGAYEQYF

clone_size: NA
v_call: TRBV7-9
j_call: TRBJ1-1
d_call: NA
cdr3_nt: TGTGCCAGCAGCCACGGGGTAACCGGTGAAGCTTTCTTT
cdr3_aa: CASSHGVTGEAFF

clone_size: NA
v_call: TRBV29-1
j_call: TRBJ2-5
d_call: NA
cdr3_nt: TGCAGCGTTGAGAAACAGCGGGAGACCCAGTACTTC
cdr3_aa: CSVEKQRETQYF

clone_size: many
v_call: TRBV19
j_call: TRBJ2-1
d_call: NA
cdr3_nt: TGTGCCAGTAGTCCGGGGGCGACCTACAATGAGCAGTTCTTC
cdr3_aa: CASSPGATYNEQFF

clone_size: few
v_call: TRBV5-1
j_call: TRBJ1-6
d_call: TRBD1
cdr3_nt: TGCGCCAGCAGCTTGCATCAGGGGGCACCCCTCCACTTT
cdr3_aa: CASSLHQGAPLHF

clone_size: many
v_call: TRBV6-1
j_call: TRBJ2-2
d_call: NA
cdr3_nt: TGTGCCAGCAGTGCGACAGGTCGGGAGCTGTTTTTT
cdr3_aa: CASSATGRELFF

clone_size: few
v_call: TRBV18
j_call: TRBJ1-1
d_call: NA
cdr3_nt: TGTGCCAGCTCACTTCCCAGGGTGAACACTGAAGCTTTCTTT
cdr3_aa: CASSLPRVNTEAFF

clone_size: few
v_call: TRBV5-1
j_call: TRBJ1-1
d_call: TRBD1
cdr3_nt: TGCGCCAGCAGCAATAACAGGGGCGGCACTGAAGCTTTCTTT
cdr3_aa: CASSNNRGGTEAFF

clone_size: NA
v_call: TRBV5-5
j_call: TRBJ2-5
d_call: NA
cdr3_nt: TGTGCCAGCAGCTCGCAGATCGGGACAACCCCTCAGGAGACCCAGTACTTC
cdr3_aa: CASSSQIGTTPQETQYF

clone_size: few
v_call: TRBV5-4
j_call: TRBJ2-3
d_call: TRBD2
cdr3_nt: TGTGCCAGCAGCTTGAGGGCGGGGGTCGATACGCAGTATTTT
cdr3_aa: CASSLRAGVDTQYF

clone_size: NA
v_call: TRBV6-1
j_call: TRBJ2-1
d_call: NA
cdr3_nt: TGTGCCAGCAGTGAAGAGAGGGGAGTGTTACAGTTCTTC
cdr3_aa: CASSEERGVLQFF

clone_size: few
v_call: TRBV30
j_call: TRBJ1-3
d_call: NA
cdr3_nt: TGTGCCTGGATACCCTCTGGAAACACCATATATTTT
cdr3_aa: CAWIPSGNTIYF

clone_size: few
v_call: TRBV11-2
j_call: TRBJ1-2
d_call: NA
cdr3_nt: TGTGCCAGCGGTCTCTCAGCGCCCTATGGCTACACCTTC
cdr3_aa: CASGLSAPYGYTF

clone_size: few
v_call: TRBV5-1
j_call: TRBJ1-1
d_call: TRBD1
cdr3_nt: TGCGCCAGTAACAGGGGCTCTGAAGCTTTCTTT
cdr3_aa: CASNRGSEAFF

clone_size: many
v_call: TRBV20-1
j_call: TRBJ1-4
d_call: TRBD1
cdr3_nt: TGCAGTGCTATGCCGGGACAGGGAGGCGAAAAACTGTTTTTT
cdr3_aa: CSAMPGQGGEKLFF